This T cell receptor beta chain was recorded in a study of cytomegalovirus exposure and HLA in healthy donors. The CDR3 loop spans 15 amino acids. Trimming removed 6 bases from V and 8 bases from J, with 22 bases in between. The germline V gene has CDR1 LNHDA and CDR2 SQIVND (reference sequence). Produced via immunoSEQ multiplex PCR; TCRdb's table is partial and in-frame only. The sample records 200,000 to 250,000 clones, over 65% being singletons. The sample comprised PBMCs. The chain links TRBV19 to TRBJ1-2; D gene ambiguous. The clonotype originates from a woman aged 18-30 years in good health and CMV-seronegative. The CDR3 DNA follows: TGTGCCAGTAGGGCGGGATCGGACGCCCCGGGAGGCTACACCTTC. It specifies CASRAGSDAPGGYTF.